Listed here are 21 T cell receptor beta chains from one sample, sequenced in a study of Ad26.COV2.S vaccination and SARS-CoV-2 variants. Here immunoSEQ multiplex PCR was the method, and the copy in TCRdb shows in-frame clones only, minus some. Of around 270,000 clones listed, roughly 87% are singletons. Treatment specified: 15 to 20 received Ad26.COV2.S at low or high dose, single or two shots; roughly five received placebo; per-sample allocation not given. On day 63 after the first injection, vaccine and placebo recipients gave samples. Sequencing was performed on peripheral blood, taken in a trial of Ad26.COV2.S vaccine versus placebo. The receptors derive from a person aged 18-60 years who received the Ad26.COV2.S COVID-19 vaccine or a placebo.

The chain links TRBV5-4 to TRBJ1-4; unclear D gene. Trimming cost V 1 base and J 1 base, with 8 bases left between them. The CDR3 has 15 residues. Looked up from germline, CDR1 is SGHNT and CDR2 is YYREEE (reference sequence). In DNA, the CDR3 is TGTGCCAGCAGCTTGTCAGCGAGAACTAATGAAAAACTGTTTTTT. Its protein is CASSLSARTNEKLFF.

This sequence joins TRBV7-9 and TRBJ2-2; no reliable D call. This CDR3 has 15 residues. Looked up from germline, CDR1 is SEHNR and CDR2 is FQNEAQ (reference sequence). The ends were cut back, 0 bases at V and 0 bases at J, with 5 bases in the middle. In nucleotides, the CDR3 is TGTGCCAGCAGCTTAGCTGAACCGAACACCGGGGAGCTGTTTTTT. Protein product: CASSLAEPNTGELFF.

This chain's CDR3 is CASSPRTGEGYTF. CDR3 bases: TGTGCCAGCAGCCCCCGGACAGGGGAGGGCTACACCTTC. The V call is TRBV9, the J call TRBJ1-2; 9 nucleotides line up with TRBD1. CDR3 length: 13 amino acids. Germline CDR1 is SGDLS and CDR2 is YYNGEE. V gave up 4 bases and J gave up 8 bases; unmatched junction bases: 6.

The rearrangement links TRBV6-6 to TRBJ2-4, with TRBD2 matching over 13 bases. Losses at the gene ends were 6 bases for V and 0 bases for J; bases not matched to a gene: 14. The CDR3 sequence is 20 residues long. The V gene's germline CDR1 is MNHNY and CDR2 SVGAGI (reference sequence). CDR3 DNA sequence: TGTGCCAGCAGCTCCGTGGGGACTAGCGGGGAAATCTTAGCCAAAAACATTCAGTACTTC. It yields the protein CASSSVGTSGEILAKNIQYF.

The rearrangement uses TRBV5-1 and TRBJ2-5, with 9 nucleotides matching TRBD1. The CDR3 loop spans 14 amino acids. V dropped 4 bases and J dropped 5; count of bases not matched to a gene: 6. Germline loops: CDR1 SGHRS, CDR2 YFSETQ. CDR3 in DNA: TGCGCCAGCAGCCGCCGGACAGGGGAGGAGACCCAGTACTTC. Translated: CASSRRTGEETQYF.

With respect to this clone: This CDR3 is also generated by other DNA sequences in the sample. This sequence joins TRBV5-1 and TRBJ2-1; 10 bases are a match to TRBD2. Per the germline V gene, CDR1 is SGHRS and CDR2 is YFSETQ. The CDR3 is 15 residues long. V gave up 1 base and J gave up 2 bases; unmatched junction bases: 0. CDR3 residues: CASSLTSGAYNEQFF. The CDR3 DNA follows: TGCGCCAGCAGCTTGACTAGCGGGGCCTACAATGAGCAGTTCTTC.

V and J are TRBV19 and TRBJ1-3, with TRBD1 as a possible D gene (5 bases). Germline V lookup: CDR1 LNHDA, CDR2 SQIVND (reference sequence). There are 15 residues in the CDR3. V shed 4 bases and J shed 0 bases, with 10 bases lying between them. The CDR3 loop reads CASSTRQHSGNTIYF. The CDR3 DNA is TGTGCCAGTAGTACCCGACAGCACTCTGGAAACACCATATATTTT.

The chain uses TRBV6-2 or TRBV6-3 and TRBJ1-4; 7 bases match TRBD1. The CDR3 is 15 amino acids. CDR1 is MNHEY and CDR2 is SVGEGT in the germline V gene. V lost 4 bases to trimming and J lost 8 bases; unmatched junction nucleotides: 10. The CDR3 bases are TGTGCCAGCAGTTTCCGACAGGGCCAGGGCGAAAAACTGTTTTTT. As protein: CASSFRQGQGEKLFF.

The chain recombines TRBV7-9 with TRBJ2-1, with TRBD2 matching over 8 bases. The ends lost 0 bases at V and 3 bases at J; junction bases unmatched: 10. Germline CDR1 and CDR2: SEHNR and FQNEAQ (reference sequence). This CDR3 has 18 residues. Here the CDR3 reads CASSLAFLDAGGYNEQFF. The CDR3 DNA reads TGTGCCAGCAGCTTAGCCTTCCTTGATGCGGGAGGCTACAATGAGCAGTTCTTC.

The rearrangement links TRBV27 to TRBJ2-1; the match to TRBD2 covers 13 bases. Germline lookup yields CDR1 MNHEY and CDR2 SMNVEV (reference sequence). Trimming at V came to 6 bases and at J to 3 bases, leaving 5 bases not matched to a gene. This CDR3 has 16 amino acids. The CDR3 sequence: CASSPGTSGVYNEQFF. The CDR3 region has the DNA TGTGCCAGCAGCCCAGGGACTAGCGGGGTCTACAATGAGCAGTTCTTC.

This chain joins TRBV6-6 and TRBJ1-1; no definite D call. CDR3 length: 13 residues. The V gene's germline CDR1 is MNHNY and CDR2 SVGAGI (reference sequence). The V end was cut by 2 bases, the J end by 1 base, with 5 bases between. The CDR3 bases are TGTGCCAGCAGTTACCTGGGGAACACTGAAGCTTTCTTT. Amino acid sequence: CASSYLGNTEAFF.

The CDR3 here is CASNPATGESFGNTIYF. The CDR3 nucleotides are TGCGCCAGCAACCCCGCCACAGGGGAATCCTTCGGAAACACCATATATTTT. This sequence joins TRBV4-1 and TRBJ1-3; TRBD1 agrees at 7 bases. The CDR3 length is 17 residues. Germline CDR1 MGHRA, CDR2 YSYEKL. With V trimmed by 7 bases and J by 4 bases, 16 bases remained unmatched.

J is TRBJ1-2 and V is TRBV7-8, with 10 bases aligning to TRBD1. V lost 7 bases and J lost 7; bases outside the gene matches: 9. Germline V gene lookup returns CDR1 SGHVS and CDR2 FQNEAQ. The CDR3 is made up of 14 amino acids. As DNA, the CDR3 is TGTGCCAGCAACTCGGACAGGGGGATAGGTGGCTACACCTTC. Translated, it gives CASNSDRGIGGYTF.

CDR3 nucleotides: TGTGCCAGCAGCTTAGGTCTCAGGACTACTCAAGAGACCCAGTACTTC. Translation gives CASSLGLRTTQETQYF. The chain joins TRBV7-8 to TRBJ2-5; the D gene is possibly TRBD2 (6 bases). Trimming left V 1 base short and J 2 bases short, with 14 bases between. This CDR3 contains 16 residues. The germline gives CDR1 SGHVS, CDR2 FQNEAQ.

J is TRBJ2-3 and V is TRBV6-4, with TRBD1 identical over 10 bases. Germline V gene data show CDR1 as MRHNA and CDR2 as SNTAGT. Trimming cost V 6 bases and J 4 bases; bases outside gene matches: 7. The CDR3 loop spans 15 amino acids. CDR3 bases: TGTGCCAGCAGCCCTTCGACAGGGGGCGCAGATACGCAGTATTTT. Encoded protein: CASSPSTGGADTQYF.

This clone appeared once. The V call is TRBV30, the J call TRBJ1-4; D is unclear. This CDR3 is built from 13 residues. The germline V gene encodes CDR1 GTSNPN and CDR2 SVGIG (reference sequence). Trimming cost V 4 bases and J 8 bases, with 14 bases left between them. CDR3 sequence (DNA): TGTGCCTGGAACTGGGCAAGAGGGGAAAAACTGTTTTTT. It is translated as CAWNWARGEKLFF.

The chain couples TRBV18 to TRBJ1-5; D possibly corresponds to TRBD1 (5 bases). V was cut by 5 bases and J by 0 bases, with 11 bases left in between. Germline V gene lookup returns CDR1 KGHSH and CDR2 LQKENI. The CDR3 is made up of 15 amino acids. Here the CDR3 DNA reads TGTGCCAGCTCAGAAGACAGTTATAGCAATCAGCCCCAGCATTTT. It is translated as CASSEDSYSNQPQHF.

This clone has a handful of counts. V usage is TRBV3-1 (or the pseudogene TRBV3-2) and J usage is TRBJ2-2; no clear D gene. Trimming left V 5 bases short and J 2 bases short, with 3 bases between. This CDR3 is 12 amino acids long. Germline CDR1 and CDR2: LGHDT and YNNKEL (reference sequence). CDR3 in DNA: TGTGCCAGCAGCTTTAACACCGGGGAGCTGTTTTTT. It yields the protein CASSFNTGELFF.

The chain combines TRBV5-4 with TRBJ2-5; TRBD2 agrees at 10 bases. The CDR3 totals 17 residues. The V and J ends lost 1 base and 5 bases, in that order; junction bases with no gene match: 11. In germline, CDR1 is SGHNT, CDR2 YYREEE (reference sequence). This CDR3 is CASSLRLAGVSLETQYF. Here the CDR3 DNA reads TGTGCCAGCAGCTTGCGCCTAGCGGGAGTGTCCCTGGAGACCCAGTACTTC.

V gene TRBV2 combines with J gene TRBJ2-1; 7 bases agree with TRBD2. Germline V gene sequence: CDR1 SNHLY, CDR2 FYNNEI. V lost 0 bases to trimming and J lost 3 bases; unmatched junction nucleotides: 5. The CDR3 covers 16 residues. The CDR3 nucleotides read TGTGCCAGCAGTGAAGCTGACCAGCGGGGCTACAATGAGCAGTTCTTC. It codes for CASSEADQRGYNEQFF.

This chain connects TRBV12-3 or TRBV12-4 to TRBJ2-3, with D unresolved. The CDR3 covers 12 residues. V was shortened by 5 bases and J by 3 bases, with 6 bases between the two germline ends. CDR3 sequence (DNA): TGTGCCAGCAGTACGACTACAGATACGCAGTATTTT. Translation gives CASSTTTDTQYF.